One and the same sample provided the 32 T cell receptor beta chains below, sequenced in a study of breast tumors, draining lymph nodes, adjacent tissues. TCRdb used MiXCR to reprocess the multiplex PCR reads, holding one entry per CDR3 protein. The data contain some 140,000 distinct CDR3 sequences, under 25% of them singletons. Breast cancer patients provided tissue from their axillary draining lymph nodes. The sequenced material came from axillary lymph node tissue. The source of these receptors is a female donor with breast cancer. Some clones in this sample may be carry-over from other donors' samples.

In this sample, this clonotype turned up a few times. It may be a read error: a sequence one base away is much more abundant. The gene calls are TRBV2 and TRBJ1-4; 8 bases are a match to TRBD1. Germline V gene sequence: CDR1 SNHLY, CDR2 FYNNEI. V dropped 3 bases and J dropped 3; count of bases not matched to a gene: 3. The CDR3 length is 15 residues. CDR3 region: CASSETGAANEKLFF. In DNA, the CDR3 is TGTGCCAGCAGTGAGACAGGGGCAGCTAATGAAAAACTGTTTTTT.

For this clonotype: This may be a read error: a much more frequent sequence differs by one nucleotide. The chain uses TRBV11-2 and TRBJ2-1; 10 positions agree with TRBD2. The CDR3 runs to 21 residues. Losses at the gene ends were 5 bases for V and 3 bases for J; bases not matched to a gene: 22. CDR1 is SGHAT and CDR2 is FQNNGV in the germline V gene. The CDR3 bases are TGTGCCAGCAGCAAAACCTGGGGGGCTAGCGGGAGCAGCCCTCACTACAATGAGCAGTTCTTC. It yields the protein CASSKTWGASGSSPHYNEQFF.

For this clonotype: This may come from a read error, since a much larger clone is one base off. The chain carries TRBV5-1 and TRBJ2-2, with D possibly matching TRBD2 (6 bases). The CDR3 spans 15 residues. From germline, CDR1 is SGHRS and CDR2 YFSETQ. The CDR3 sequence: CASSLDGRDTGKLFF. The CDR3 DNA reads TGCGCCAGCAGCTTGGACGGGAGAGACACCGGGAAGCTGTTTTTT.

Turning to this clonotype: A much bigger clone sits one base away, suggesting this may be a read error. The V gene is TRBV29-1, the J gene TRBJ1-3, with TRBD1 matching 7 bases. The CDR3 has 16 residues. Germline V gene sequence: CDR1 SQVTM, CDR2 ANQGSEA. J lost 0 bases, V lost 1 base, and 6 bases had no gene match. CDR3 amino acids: CSVEGLTGSSGNTIYF. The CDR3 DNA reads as TGCAGCGTTGAAGGTTTGACAGGGAGCTCTGGAAACACCATATATTTT.

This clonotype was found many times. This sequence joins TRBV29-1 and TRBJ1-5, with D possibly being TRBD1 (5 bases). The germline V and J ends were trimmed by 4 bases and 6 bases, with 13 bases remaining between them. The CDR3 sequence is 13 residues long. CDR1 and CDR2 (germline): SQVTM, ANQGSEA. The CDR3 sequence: CSVGAGFGQPQHF. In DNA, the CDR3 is TGCAGCGTTGGTGCAGGGTTCGGTCAGCCCCAGCATTTT.

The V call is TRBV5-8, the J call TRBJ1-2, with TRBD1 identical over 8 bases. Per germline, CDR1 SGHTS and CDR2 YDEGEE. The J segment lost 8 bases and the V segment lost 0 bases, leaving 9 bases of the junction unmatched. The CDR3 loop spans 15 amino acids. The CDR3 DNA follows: TGTGCCAGCAGCTTGGGGACAGGGACCTCCTGGGGCTACACCTTC. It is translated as CASSLGTGTSWGYTF.

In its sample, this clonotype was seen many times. CDR3 residues: CASSSDRRTSTDTQYF. CDR3 bases: TGTGCCAGTAGTTCAGACAGGCGGACTAGCACAGATACGCAGTATTTT. V and J are TRBV19 and TRBJ2-3; D is perhaps TRBD1 (6 bases). The V and J ends lost 5 bases and 0 bases respectively, with 15 bases between them. The CDR3 is made up of 16 amino acids. From germline, CDR1 is LNHDA and CDR2 SQIVND (reference sequence).

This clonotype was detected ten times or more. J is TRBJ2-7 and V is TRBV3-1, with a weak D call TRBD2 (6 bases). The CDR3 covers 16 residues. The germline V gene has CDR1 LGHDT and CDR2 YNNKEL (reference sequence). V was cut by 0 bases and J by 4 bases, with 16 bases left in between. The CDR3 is CASSQDLGAGPYEQYF. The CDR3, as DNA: TGTGCCAGCAGCCAAGATCTCGGGGCGGGACCTTACGAGCAGTACTTC.

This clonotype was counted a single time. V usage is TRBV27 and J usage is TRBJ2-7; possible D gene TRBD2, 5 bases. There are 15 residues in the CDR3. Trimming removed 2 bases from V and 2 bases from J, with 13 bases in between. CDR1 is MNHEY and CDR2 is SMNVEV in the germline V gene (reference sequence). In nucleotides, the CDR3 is TGTGCCAGCAGTTTAGGAGGACGGGGAGCCTACGAGCAGTACTTC. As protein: CASSLGGRGAYEQYF.

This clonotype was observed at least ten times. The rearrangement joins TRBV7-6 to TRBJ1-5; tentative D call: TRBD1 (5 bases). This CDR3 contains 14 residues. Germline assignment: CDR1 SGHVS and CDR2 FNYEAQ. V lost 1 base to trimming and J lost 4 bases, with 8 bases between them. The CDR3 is CASSLGDSNQPQHF. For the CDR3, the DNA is TGTGCCAGCAGCTTAGGGGACTCTAATCAGCCCCAGCATTTT.

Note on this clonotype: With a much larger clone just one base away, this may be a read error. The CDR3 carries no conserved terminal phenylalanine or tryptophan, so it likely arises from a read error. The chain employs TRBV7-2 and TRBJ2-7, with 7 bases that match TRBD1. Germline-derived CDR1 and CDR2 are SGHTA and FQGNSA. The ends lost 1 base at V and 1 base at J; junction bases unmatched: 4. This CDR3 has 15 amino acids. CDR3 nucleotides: TGTGCCAGCAGCTTAGGAGACAGGGTTTCCTACGAGCAGTACCTC. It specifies CASSLGDRVSYEQYL.

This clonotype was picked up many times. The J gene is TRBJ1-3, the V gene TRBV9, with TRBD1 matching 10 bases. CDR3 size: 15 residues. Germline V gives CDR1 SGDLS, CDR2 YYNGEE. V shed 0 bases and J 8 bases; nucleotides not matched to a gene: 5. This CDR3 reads CASSVEGQGRHTIYF. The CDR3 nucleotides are TGTGCCAGCAGCGTAGAGGGACAGGGGCGTCACACCATATATTTT.

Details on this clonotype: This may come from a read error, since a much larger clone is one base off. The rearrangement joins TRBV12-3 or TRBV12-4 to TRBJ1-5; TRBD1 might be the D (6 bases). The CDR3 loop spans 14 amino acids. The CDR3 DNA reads TGTGCCAGCAGTCAACAGGGAACCGATCAGCCCCTGCATTTT. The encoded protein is CASSQQGTDQPLHF.

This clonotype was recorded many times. Here the CDR3 DNA reads TGTGCCAGCAGCTTAGGACTAGCGGACTCCTACGAGCAGTACTTC. Encoded protein: CASSLGLADSYEQYF. The J gene is TRBJ2-7, the V gene TRBV3-1; 10 positions agree with TRBD2. Germline assignment: CDR1 LGHDT and CDR2 YNNKEL (reference sequence). After removal of 5 bases from V and 0 bases from J, the junction contained 4 bases not matched to a gene. This CDR3 comprises 15 residues.

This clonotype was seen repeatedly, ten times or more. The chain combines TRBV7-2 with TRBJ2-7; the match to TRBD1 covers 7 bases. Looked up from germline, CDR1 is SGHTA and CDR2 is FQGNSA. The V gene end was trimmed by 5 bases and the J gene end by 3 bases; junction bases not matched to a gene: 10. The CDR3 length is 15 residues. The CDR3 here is CASSPQGTVLYEQYF. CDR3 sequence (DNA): TGTGCCAGCAGCCCCCAGGGGACAGTCCTCTACGAGCAGTACTTC.

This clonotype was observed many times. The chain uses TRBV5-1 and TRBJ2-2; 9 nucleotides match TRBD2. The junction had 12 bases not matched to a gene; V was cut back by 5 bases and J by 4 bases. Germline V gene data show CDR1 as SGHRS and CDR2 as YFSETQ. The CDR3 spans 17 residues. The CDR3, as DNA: TGCGCCAGCAGTTTCTATGGCGGGAGGGCCCGCACCGGGGAGCTGTTTTTT. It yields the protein CASSFYGGRARTGELFF.

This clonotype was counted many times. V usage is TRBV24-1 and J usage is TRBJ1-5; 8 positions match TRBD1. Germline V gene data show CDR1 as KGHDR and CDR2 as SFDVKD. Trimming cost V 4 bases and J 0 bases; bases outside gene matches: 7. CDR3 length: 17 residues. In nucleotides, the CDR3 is TGTGCCACCAGTGACCACCGGACAGGGAATAGCAATCAGCCCCAGCATTTT. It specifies CATSDHRTGNSNQPQHF.

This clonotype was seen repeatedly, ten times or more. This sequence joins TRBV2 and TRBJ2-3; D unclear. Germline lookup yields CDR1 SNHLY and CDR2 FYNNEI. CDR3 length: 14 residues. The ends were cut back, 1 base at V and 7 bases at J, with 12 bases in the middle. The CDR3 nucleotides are TGTGCCAGCAGTGAAGTGGCTAGGCCCAATACGCAGTATTTT. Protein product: CASSEVARPNTQYF.

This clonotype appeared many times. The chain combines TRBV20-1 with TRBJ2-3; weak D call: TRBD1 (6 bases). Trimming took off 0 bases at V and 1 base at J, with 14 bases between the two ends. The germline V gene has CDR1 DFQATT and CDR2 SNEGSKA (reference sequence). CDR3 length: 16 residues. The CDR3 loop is CSARDITGMRTDTQYF. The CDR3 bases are TGCAGTGCTAGAGATATCACAGGGATGCGCACAGATACGCAGTATTTT.

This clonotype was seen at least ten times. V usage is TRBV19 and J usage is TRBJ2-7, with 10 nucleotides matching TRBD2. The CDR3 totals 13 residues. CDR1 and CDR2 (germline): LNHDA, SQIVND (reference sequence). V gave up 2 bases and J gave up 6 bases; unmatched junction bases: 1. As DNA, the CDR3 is TGTGCCAGTAGTATAAGGACTAGCGGCGAGCAGTACTTC. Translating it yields CASSIRTSGEQYF.

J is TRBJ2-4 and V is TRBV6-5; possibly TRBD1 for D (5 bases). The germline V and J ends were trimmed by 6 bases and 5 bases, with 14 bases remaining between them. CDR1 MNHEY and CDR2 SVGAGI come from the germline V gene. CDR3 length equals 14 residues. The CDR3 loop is CASRPDSIQNIQYF. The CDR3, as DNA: TGTGCCAGCAGACCCGACAGTATCCAAAACATTCAGTACTTC.

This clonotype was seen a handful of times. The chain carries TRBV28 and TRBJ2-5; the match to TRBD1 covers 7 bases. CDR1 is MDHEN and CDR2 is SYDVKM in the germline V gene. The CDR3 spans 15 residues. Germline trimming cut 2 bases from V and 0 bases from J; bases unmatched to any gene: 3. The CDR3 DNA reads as TGTGCCAGCAGTTTACAACAGGGGAACCAAGAGACCCAGTACTTC. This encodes CASSLQQGNQETQYF.

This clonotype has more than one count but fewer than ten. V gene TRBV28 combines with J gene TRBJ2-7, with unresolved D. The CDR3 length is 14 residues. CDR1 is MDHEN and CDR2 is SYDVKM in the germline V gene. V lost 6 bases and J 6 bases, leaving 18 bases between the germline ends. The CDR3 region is CASSLPGSTSEQYF. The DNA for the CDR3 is TGTGCCAGCAGCCTCCCGGGCTCAACATCCGAGCAGTACTTC.

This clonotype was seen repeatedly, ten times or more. The CDR3: CASSHRSGTEGEQFF. CDR3 sequence (DNA): TGTGCCAGCAGCCACCGATCCGGGACAGAGGGTGAGCAGTTCTTC. This chain joins TRBV12-3 or TRBV12-4 and TRBJ2-1, with TRBD1 matching over 7 bases. The CDR3 covers 15 residues. Trimming cost V 6 bases and J 9 bases; bases outside gene matches: 14.

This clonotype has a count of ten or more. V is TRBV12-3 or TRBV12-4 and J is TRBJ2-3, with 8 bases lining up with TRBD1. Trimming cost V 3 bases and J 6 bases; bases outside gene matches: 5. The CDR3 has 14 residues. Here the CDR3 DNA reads TGTGCCAGCAGTTTCAGGGGGCTAGGGGATACGCAGTATTTT. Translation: CASSFRGLGDTQYF.

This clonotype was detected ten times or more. The CDR3 nucleotides are TGTGCCAGTAGTGCCGGGACAGGGGAAACCTACGAGCAGTACTTC. Protein: CASSAGTGETYEQYF. The V gene is TRBV19, the J gene TRBJ2-7, with 10 bases fitting TRBD1. CDR1 and CDR2 (germline): LNHDA, SQIVND (reference sequence). This CDR3 region has 15 residues. V shed 5 bases and J 2 bases; nucleotides not matched to a gene: 6.

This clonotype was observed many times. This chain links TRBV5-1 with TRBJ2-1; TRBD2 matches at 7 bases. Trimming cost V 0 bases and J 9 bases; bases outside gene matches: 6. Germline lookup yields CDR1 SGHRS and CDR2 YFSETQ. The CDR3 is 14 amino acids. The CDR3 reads CASSLGGGPGEQFF. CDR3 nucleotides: TGCGCCAGCAGCTTGGGGGGAGGGCCTGGTGAGCAGTTCTTC.

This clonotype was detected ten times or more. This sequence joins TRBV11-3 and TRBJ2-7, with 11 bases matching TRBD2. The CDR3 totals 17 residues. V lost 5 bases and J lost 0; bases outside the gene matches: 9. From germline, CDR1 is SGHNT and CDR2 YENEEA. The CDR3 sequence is CASSILAGGPNSYEQYF. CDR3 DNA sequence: TGTGCCAGCAGCATTCTAGCGGGAGGACCGAACTCCTACGAGCAGTACTTC.

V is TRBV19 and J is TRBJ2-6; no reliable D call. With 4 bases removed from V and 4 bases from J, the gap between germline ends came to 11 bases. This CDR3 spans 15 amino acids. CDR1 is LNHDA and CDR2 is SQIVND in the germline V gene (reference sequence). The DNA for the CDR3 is TGTGCCAGTAGTACTATCCCGAGGGGGGCCAACGTCCTGACTTTC. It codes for CASSTIPRGANVLTF. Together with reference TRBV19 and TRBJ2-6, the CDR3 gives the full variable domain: DGGITQSPKYLFRKEGQNVTLSCEQNLNHDAMYWYRQDPGQGLRLIYYSQIVNDFQKGDIAEGYSVSREKKESFPLTVTSAQKNPTAFYLCASSTIPRGANVLTFGAGSRLTVL.

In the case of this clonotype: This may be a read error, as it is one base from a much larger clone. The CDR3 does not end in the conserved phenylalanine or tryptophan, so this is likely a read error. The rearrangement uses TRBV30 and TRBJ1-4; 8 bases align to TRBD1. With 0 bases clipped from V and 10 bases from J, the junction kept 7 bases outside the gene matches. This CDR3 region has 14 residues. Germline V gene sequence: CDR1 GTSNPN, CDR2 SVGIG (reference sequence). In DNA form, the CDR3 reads TGTGCCTGGAGTGTATACCAGGACAGGGTAAAACTGTTTTAT. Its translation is CAWSVYQDRVKLFY.

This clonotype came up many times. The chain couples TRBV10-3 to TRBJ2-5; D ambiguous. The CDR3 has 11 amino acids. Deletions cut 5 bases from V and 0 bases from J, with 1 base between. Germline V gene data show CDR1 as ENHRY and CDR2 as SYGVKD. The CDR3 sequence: CAISNQETQYF. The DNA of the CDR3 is TGTGCCATCAGTAACCAAGAGACCCAGTACTTC.

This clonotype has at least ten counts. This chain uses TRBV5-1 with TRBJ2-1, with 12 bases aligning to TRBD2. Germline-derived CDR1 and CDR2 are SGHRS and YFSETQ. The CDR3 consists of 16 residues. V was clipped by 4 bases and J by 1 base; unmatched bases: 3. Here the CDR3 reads CASSKGTSGSYNEQFF. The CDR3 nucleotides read TGCGCCAGCAGCAAAGGGACTAGCGGGTCCTACAATGAGCAGTTCTTC.